The source of this TCR beta chain is a study of post-analysis software for immune sequencing data. Prepared TCR beta cDNA libraries contained unique molecular identifiers. T cells numbering 1 to 10 million yielded cDNA molecules that totaled roughly 500,000. TCRdb analysed the PCR reads with MiXCR anew, one entry per CDR3 protein. Here the sample spans approximately 350,000 distinct CDR3 sequences, around 37% being singletons. As for this clonotype: Its antigen is unknown. A junction boundary mismatches the germline segment, possibly from a read error.

The study's findings and limits: Relative to controls, patients with multiple sclerosis showed significantly lower normalized Chao1 diversity. In patients, five or six TRBV segments were more frequent than in controls, with TRBV5-6, TRBV5-1 and TRBV20-1 among them.

Germline V lookup: CDR1 MNHEY, CDR2 SVGEGT. The CDR3 sequence is 14 residues long. Material for sequencing was blood. This chain uses TRBV6-2 or TRBV6-3 with TRBJ1-5; 9 bases align to TRBD1. The TCR sequence derives from a girl aged 10 to 17 with multiple sclerosis. The CDR3 here is CASSRTGEGQPRHF. As DNA, the CDR3 is TGTGCCAGCAGCCGGACAGGGGAAGGTCAGCCCCGGCATTTT.